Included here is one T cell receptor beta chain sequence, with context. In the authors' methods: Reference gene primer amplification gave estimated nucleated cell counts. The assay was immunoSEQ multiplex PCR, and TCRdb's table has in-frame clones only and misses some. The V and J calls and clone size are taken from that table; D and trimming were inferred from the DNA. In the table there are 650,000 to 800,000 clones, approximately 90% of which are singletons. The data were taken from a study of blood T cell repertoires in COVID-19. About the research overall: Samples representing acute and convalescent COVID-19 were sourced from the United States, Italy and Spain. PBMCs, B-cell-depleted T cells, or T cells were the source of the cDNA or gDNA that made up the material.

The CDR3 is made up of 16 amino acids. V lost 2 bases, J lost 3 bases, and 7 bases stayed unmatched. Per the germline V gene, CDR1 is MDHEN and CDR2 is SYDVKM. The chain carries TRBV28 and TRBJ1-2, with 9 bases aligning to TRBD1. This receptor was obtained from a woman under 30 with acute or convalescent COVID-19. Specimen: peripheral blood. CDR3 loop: CASSLPSRDRDYGYTF. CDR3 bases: TGTGCCAGCAGTTTACCGAGCAGGGACAGGGACTATGGCTACACCTTC.